This TCR beta chain was retrieved from a study of cytomegalovirus exposure and HLA in healthy donors. CDR3 length equals 15 residues. V shed 5 bases and J 2 bases; nucleotides not matched to a gene: 4. From germline, CDR1 is KGHSH and CDR2 LQKENI. Both 60 Vbeta primers and 13 Jbeta primers went into the PCR. The data were produced by immunoSEQ multiplex PCR, yet TCRdb's version contains in-frame clones alone and is incomplete. Of around 110,000 clones in the sample, 65% to 80% are singletons; the top ten hold under 7.5%. The specimen was PBMCs. The sequence derives from a woman between 45 and 65 years old in good health and CMV-seropositive. This rearrangement joins TRBV18 to TRBJ1-5, with 9 positions matching TRBD1. The CDR3 DNA is TGTGCCAGCTCAGGGACAGGGATAGGCAATCAGCCCCAGCATTTT. As protein: CASSGTGIGNQPQHF.